This TCR beta chain was documented in a study of OX40 agonist ivuxolimab in advanced cancers. Sequencing was performed with immunoSEQ multiplex PCR; in TCRdb, only in-frame clones are kept and a portion is missing. The sample carries 73,000 or so clones, roughly 92% recorded once. Germline V gives CDR1 MGHRA, CDR2 YSYEKL. This CDR3 is 17 amino acids long. Trimming at V came to 3 bases and at J to 4 bases, leaving 9 bases not matched to a gene. The sample was CD4+ or CD8+ T cells sorted from blood, taken in a trial of the OX40 agonist ivuxolimab. The origin of this receptor is an adult with an advanced solid tumor such as melanoma, head and neck, liver or kidney cancer. The chain joins TRBV4-1 to TRBJ1-1; 12 nucleotides agree with TRBD1. The CDR3 here is CASSHLGQGARRTEAFF. CDR3 in DNA: TGCGCCAGCAGCCATCTGGGACAGGGGGCGCGGCGCACTGAAGCTTTCTTT.